These 11 T cell receptor beta chains were sequenced from one sample in a study of T cell responses to AZD1222 COVID-19 vaccine. The protocol was immunoSEQ multiplex PCR, while the TCRdb copy is restricted to in-frame clones and leaves out a portion. Of about 120,000 clones in the sample, over 75% are singletons; the top ten hold about 8.5%. The material was peripheral blood, obtained on day 0 of AZD1222 vaccination. The receptors come from an adult in good health.

The chain links TRBV4-1 to TRBJ1-1; no clear D. Germline V CDR1 and CDR2: MGHRA, YSYEKL. The V end was cut by 4 bases, the J end by 3 bases, with 15 bases between. The CDR3 is 15 residues long. This chain's CDR3 is CASSPSFGVDTEAFF. CDR3 sequence (DNA): TGCGCCAGCAGCCCGTCGTTTGGGGTAGACACTGAAGCTTTCTTT.

This sequence joins TRBV2 and TRBJ1-4; no firm D call. This CDR3 region has 11 residues. Trimming pared 3 bases from V and 7 bases from J, leaving 3 bases between. CDR1 is SNHLY and CDR2 is FYNNEI in the germline V gene. Here the CDR3 reads CASSDGEKLFF. The CDR3 nucleotides are TGTGCCAGCAGTGACGGTGAAAAACTGTTTTTT. The full variable domain, its missing parts supplied by reference TRBV2 and TRBJ1-4, is EPEVTQTPSHQVTQMGQEVILRCVPISNHLYFYWYRQILGQKVEFLVSFYNNEISEKSEIFDDQFSVERPDGSNFTLKIRSTKLEDSAMYFCASSDGEKLFFGSGTQLSVL.

The chain uses TRBV18 and TRBJ2-3, with TRBD2 as a possible D gene (6 bases). Germline V CDR1 and CDR2: KGHSH, LQKENI. The CDR3 spans 16 residues. V was pared by 2 bases and J by 5 bases, with 17 bases between. The CDR3 DNA sequence: TGTGCCAGCTCACCAGGGAGCGGAGGCGGGGAAGATACGCAGTATTTT. Amino acids: CASSPGSGGGEDTQYF.

The chain carries TRBV2 and TRBJ1-5, with a weak D call TRBD1 (6 bases). The CDR3 is 13 residues long. The V end was cut by 6 bases, the J end by 6 bases, with 12 bases between. The germline V gene has CDR1 SNHLY and CDR2 FYNNEI. In DNA, the CDR3 is TGTGCCAGCAGACAGGGAGTGAGTCAGCCCCAGCATTTT. Protein: CASRQGVSQPQHF.

The CDR3 sequence: CASSQVGGGTEAFF. In nucleotides, the CDR3 is TGTGCCAGCAGCCAAGTAGGGGGTGGCACTGAAGCTTTCTTT. The chain uses TRBV14 and TRBJ1-1; tentatively, D is TRBD1 (6 bases). V was pared by 1 base and J by 4 bases, with 10 bases between. CDR1 and CDR2 (germline): SGHDN, FVKESK. The CDR3 consists of 14 residues.

The chain combines TRBV7-9 with TRBJ1-5; no clear D. CDR1 SEHNR and CDR2 FQNEAQ come from the germline V gene (reference sequence). The CDR3 totals 13 residues. Trimming removed 5 bases at V and 6 bases at J, with 11 bases between. The chain's CDR3 is CASSPEAGQPQHF. The CDR3 DNA sequence: TGTGCCAGCAGCCCCGAGGCGGGTCAGCCCCAGCATTTT.

This clone was detected only once. The J gene is TRBJ2-7, the V gene TRBV11-2; 11 positions agree with TRBD2. The CDR3 is made up of 14 amino acids. Per germline, CDR1 SGHAT and CDR2 FQNNGV. V dropped 6 bases and J dropped 4; count of bases not matched to a gene: 5. The CDR3 DNA reads TGTGCCAGCAGACCAGGGACTAGCGGATACGAGCAGTACTTC. Encoded protein: CASRPGTSGYEQYF.

This chain connects TRBV19 to TRBJ2-3; 11 bases map to TRBD2. The CDR3 spans 18 residues. Germline CDR1 and CDR2: LNHDA and SQIVND (reference sequence). The V gene end was trimmed by 4 bases and the J gene end by 1 base; junction bases not matched to a gene: 10. CDR3 sequence: CASSTSGRPKGRTDTQYF. The DNA for the CDR3 is TGTGCCAGTAGTACTAGCGGGAGGCCCAAGGGGCGCACAGATACGCAGTATTTT.

The rearrangement uses TRBV10-3 and TRBJ1-2; D is possibly TRBD1 (6 bases). V was pared by 6 bases and J by 4 bases, with 15 bases between. The CDR3 totals 14 residues. CDR1 is ENHRY and CDR2 is SYGVKD in the germline V gene. The CDR3 region is CAIRSTGYLYGYTF. CDR3 in DNA: TGTGCCATCAGGAGTACAGGGTACCTCTATGGCTACACCTTC.

CDR3 nucleotide sequence: TGTGCCAGCAGCTTAGAGACCACAGTGTACTTC. It specifies CASSLETTVYF. The chain joins TRBV7-9 to TRBJ2-5; D unclear. Trimming took off 1 base at V and 13 bases at J, with 10 bases between the two ends. Looked up from germline, CDR1 is SEHNR and CDR2 is FQNEAQ (reference sequence). The CDR3 is 11 residues long.

The rearrangement uses TRBV4-3 and TRBJ2-1, with D unresolved. Germline V gene data show CDR1 as LGHNA and CDR2 as YSLEER. The CDR3 has 15 amino acids. V lost 0 bases and J 4 bases, leaving 10 bases between the germline ends. CDR3 sequence: CASSQDSRIYNEQFF. The CDR3 region has the DNA TGCGCCAGCAGCCAAGATTCCAGAATTTACAATGAGCAGTTCTTC.